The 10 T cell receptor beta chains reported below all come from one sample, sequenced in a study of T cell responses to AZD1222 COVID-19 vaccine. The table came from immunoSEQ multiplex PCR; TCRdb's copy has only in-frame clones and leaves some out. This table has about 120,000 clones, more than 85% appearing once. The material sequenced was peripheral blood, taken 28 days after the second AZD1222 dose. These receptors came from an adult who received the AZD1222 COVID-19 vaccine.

CDR3 residues: CASSQGRVNYGYTF. As DNA, the CDR3 is TGTGCCAGCAGCCAAGGCAGAGTTAACTATGGCTACACCTTC. This chain uses TRBV14 with TRBJ1-2; no reliable D call. From germline, CDR1 is SGHDN and CDR2 FVKESK. This CDR3 contains 14 residues. With 1 base removed from V and 1 base from J, the gap between germline ends came to 7 bases.

The CDR3: CASSSQGAFLDTQYF. The CDR3 coding sequence is TGCGCCAGCAGCTCACAGGGGGCGTTTTTAGATACGCAGTATTTT. The chain uses TRBV5-1 and TRBJ2-3; TRBD1 aligns across 9 bases. CDR1 and CDR2 (germline): SGHRS, YFSETQ. This CDR3 spans 15 amino acids. V lost 3 bases, J lost 5 bases, and 7 bases stayed unmatched.

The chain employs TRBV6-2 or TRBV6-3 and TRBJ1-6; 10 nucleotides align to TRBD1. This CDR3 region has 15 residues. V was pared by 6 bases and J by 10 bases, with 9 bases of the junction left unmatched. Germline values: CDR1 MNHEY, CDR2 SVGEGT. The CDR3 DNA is TGTGCCAGCAGCTTCATGACAGGGGGCAAATCACCCCTCCACTTT. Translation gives CASSFMTGGKSPLHF.

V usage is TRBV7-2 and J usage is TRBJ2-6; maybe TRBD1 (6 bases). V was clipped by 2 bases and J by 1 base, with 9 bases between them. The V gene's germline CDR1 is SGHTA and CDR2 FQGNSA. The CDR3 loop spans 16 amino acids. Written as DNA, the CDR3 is TGTGCCAGCAGCTTAACCAGGGGTTCTGGGGCCAACGTCCTGACTTTC. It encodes CASSLTRGSGANVLTF.

The chain's CDR3 is CASSDRSLLQGANEKLFF. The CDR3 region has the DNA TGTGCCAGCAGTGATAGGTCTCTTTTGCAGGGTGCTAATGAAAAACTGTTTTTT. The chain is built from TRBV6-1 and TRBJ1-4; possibly TRBD1 for D (5 bases). The CDR3 has 18 residues. The V gene's germline CDR1 is MNHNS and CDR2 SASEGT. V lost 3 bases and J 3 bases, leaving 20 bases between the germline ends.

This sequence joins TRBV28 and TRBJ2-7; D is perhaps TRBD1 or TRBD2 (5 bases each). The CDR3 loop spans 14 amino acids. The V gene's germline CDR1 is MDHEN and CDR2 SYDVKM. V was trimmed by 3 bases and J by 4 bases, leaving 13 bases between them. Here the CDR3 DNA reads TGTGCCAGCAGTTTGGGGCAGGGACGGTACGAGCAGTACTTC. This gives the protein CASSLGQGRYEQYF. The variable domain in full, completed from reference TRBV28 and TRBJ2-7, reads DVKVTQSSRYLVKRTGEKVFLECVQDMDHENMFWYRQDPGLGLRLIYFSYDVKMKEKGDIPEGYSVSREKKERFSLILESASTNQTSMYLCASSLGQGRYEQYFGPGTRLTVT.

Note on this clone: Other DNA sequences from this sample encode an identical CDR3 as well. The CDR3 here is CAWSRDSNQPQHF. The CDR3 nucleotides are TGTGCCTGGAGTAGGGACAGCAATCAGCCCCAGCATTTT. This sequence joins TRBV30 and TRBJ1-5; a possible D gene is TRBD1 (5 bases). The CDR3 consists of 13 residues. V gave up 2 bases and J gave up 1 base, with 6 bases separating them. CDR1 and CDR2 (germline): GTSNPN, SVGIG (reference sequence).

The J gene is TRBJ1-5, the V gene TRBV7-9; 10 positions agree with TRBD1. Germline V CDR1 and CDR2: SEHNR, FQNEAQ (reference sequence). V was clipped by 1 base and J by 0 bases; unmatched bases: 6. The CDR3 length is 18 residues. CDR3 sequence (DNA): TGTGCCAGCAGCTTAGGTGGGACAGGGGATTATAGCAATCAGCCCCAGCATTTT. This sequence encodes CASSLGGTGDYSNQPQHF.

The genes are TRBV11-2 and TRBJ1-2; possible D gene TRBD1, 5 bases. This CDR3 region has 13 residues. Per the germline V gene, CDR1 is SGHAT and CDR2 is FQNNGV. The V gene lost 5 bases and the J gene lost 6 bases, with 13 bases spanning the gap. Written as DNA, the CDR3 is TGTGCCAGCAGCAGAACGGGGGGAAATGGCTACACCTTC. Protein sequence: CASSRTGGNGYTF.

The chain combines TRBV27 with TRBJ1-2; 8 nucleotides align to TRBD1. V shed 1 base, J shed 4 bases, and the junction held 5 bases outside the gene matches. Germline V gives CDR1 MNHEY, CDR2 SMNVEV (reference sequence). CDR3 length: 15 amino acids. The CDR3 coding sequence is TGTGCCAGCAGTTTATTCGGGACAGGCGGCTATGGCTACACCTTC. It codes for CASSLFGTGGYGYTF.